The present T cell receptor (beta chain) was sequenced within a study of blood T cells in healthy people across ages. Broader study findings: Higher diversity, along with more naive CD4+ cells, distinguished long-lived donors from aged donors.

Approximately 9 milliliters was the volume of peripheral blood drawn from each donor. Points on this clonotype: The antigen remains undetermined.

The V gene end was trimmed by 4 bases and the J gene end by 4 bases; junction bases not matched to a gene: 8. The germline gives CDR1 SGHRS, CDR2 YFSETQ. This CDR3 region has 15 residues. Alongside a J-beta primer mix, a sample-barcoded 5' primer served in a second PCR lasting roughly 6 to 11 cycles. TCRdb re-called the 5' RACE reads through MiXCR, storing one row per CDR3 protein. Counted here are hundreds of thousands of distinct CDR3 sequences, around 21% occurring once; the ten biggest clones make up roughly 3.6%. Sequenced material: blood. This TCR came from an older man in good health. The V call is TRBV5-1, the J call TRBJ2-3; 8 positions agree with TRBD2. CDR3 amino acids: CASSGDSGSADTQYF. As DNA, the CDR3 is TGCGCCAGCAGCGGAGACAGCGGGAGTGCAGATACGCAGTATTTT. Supplemented by reference TRBV5-1 and TRBJ2-3, the full variable domain reads KAGVTQTPRYLIKTRGQQVTLSCSPISGHRSVSWYQQTPGQGLQFLFEYFSETQRNKGNFPGRFSGRQFSNSRSEMNVSTLELGDSALYLCASSGDSGSADTQYFGPGTRLTVL.